Sequencing of this T cell receptor beta chain was carried out in a study of cytomegalovirus exposure and HLA in healthy donors. About the study: Samples from HLA-typed donors yielded some 85 million unique TCRs in an early data release. Overall study results and limits: A later analysis by the authors found several of the most significant clusters apparently linked to common viral pathogens. The authors listed 180 or so TCR beta chains as cytomegalovirus-associated. A later analysis linked a missense variant in DCLRE1C to the trimming of TCR beta V and J genes.

PCR primers comprised 60 Vbeta and 13 Jbeta primers. Sequencing was performed with immunoSEQ multiplex PCR; in TCRdb, only in-frame clones are kept and a portion is missing. This sample carries 100,000 to 150,000 clones, with more than 1% going to the ten biggest clones. As concerns this clone: The antigen remains unidentified.

The sequence derives from a man aged 18 to 29 in good health and CMV-seronegative. The sample comprised PBMCs.

CDR3 protein: CAWSVVPTQGPPEAFF. The CDR3 region has the DNA TGTGCCTGGAGTGTAGTTCCTACACAGGGGCCGCCAGAAGCTTTCTTT. The genes are TRBV30 and TRBJ1-1; 7 bases align to TRBD1. This CDR3 region has 16 residues. From germline, CDR1 is GTSNPN and CDR2 SVGIG (reference sequence). V was clipped by 0 bases and J by 8 bases; unmatched bases: 15.